These 3 T cell receptor beta chains were all obtained from the same sample, sequenced in a study of CXCR3-negative and CXCR3-positive naive CD8 T cells. The study's findings and limits: More hydrophobic TRB CDR3s were found in CXCR3-positive naive cells than in CXCR3-negative naive cells.

The study made its TRB cDNA libraries by 5' RACE, adding UMI labels. For each CDR3 protein, TCRdb gives one entry from its re-call of the 5' RACE reads, without DNA. Recorded here are more than 100,000 distinct CDR3 sequences; the top ten clones represent around 0.44%. No antigens are known for them. Sequencing input: naive CXCR3+ CD8+ T cells from blood. Subset meaning: CD45RO-CCR7+CD27+CD95- naive CD8+ T cells expressing CXCR3 (TNR3+). Receptors originate from a human donor in good health. Some clones in this sample may be carry-over from other donors' samples.

J is TRBJ2-1 and V is TRBV7-9; TCRdb selects TRBD2, and the lack of DNA leaves this call unchecked. CDR3 length: 18 amino acids. Germline V gene data show CDR1 as SEHNR and CDR2 as FQNEAQ (reference sequence). Here the CDR3 reads CASSFSPITSGNLDEQFF.

The chain links TRBV9 to TRBJ2-7; the TCRdb call, TRBD1, lacks DNA for checking. The CDR3 runs 14 residues. The germline V gene encodes CDR1 SGDLS and CDR2 YYNGEE. This CDR3 is CASSVGDGSYEQYF.

CDR3 residues: CSGLPGGQGATEAFF. The rearrangement uses TRBV29-1 and TRBJ1-1; the TCRdb D gene call, TRBD1, has no DNA to confirm it. Germline CDR1 reads SQVTM; CDR2 reads ANQGSEA. CDR3 size: 15 residues.